These 10 T cell receptor beta chains were all obtained from the same sample, sequenced in a study of CD8 T cells in Susac syndrome. After extraction with the RNeasy kit, about 0.45 to 1 ug of the RNA was reverse transcribed using random hexamers. In TCRdb, the immunoSEQ multiplex PCR reads were re-called with MiXCR into one record per CDR3 protein. The sample lists tens of thousands of distinct CDR3 sequences, just over 90% occurring once. Sequenced material: CD8+ T cells from PBMCs. The source of these receptors is a human donor with Susac syndrome.

The chain uses TRBV28 and TRBJ1-5; D is uncertain. The CDR3 extends over 14 amino acids. Germline V gene data show CDR1 as MDHEN and CDR2 as SYDVKM. V lost 3 bases and J lost 4, with 10 bases in between. The CDR3 is CASSLSGANQPQHF. The DNA of the CDR3 is TGTGCCAGCAGTTTGAGTGGCGCAAATCAGCCCCAGCATTTT.

Comments on this clonotype: A read error may account for a junction end that differs from germline. V usage is TRBV6-2 or TRBV6-3 and J usage is TRBJ1-6; 10 bases align to TRBD1. This CDR3 comprises 19 residues. Germline CDR1 and CDR2: MNHEY and SVGEGT. As DNA, the CDR3 is TGTGCCAGCAGTAACTCCGGGACAGGGGATTTATTTTATAATTCACCCCTCCACTTT. It encodes CASSNSGTGDLFYNSPLHF.

The chain couples TRBV9 to TRBJ2-2, with D unclear. Germline values: CDR1 SGDLS, CDR2 YYNGEE. The CDR3 has 13 amino acids. Trimming shortened V by 3 bases and J by 6 bases, and 9 bases separated the two germline ends. CDR3 in DNA: TGTGCCAGCAGCGGGGGATCAGCCGGGGAGCTGTTTTTT. Translation: CASSGGSAGELFF.

The J gene is TRBJ1-3, the V gene TRBV4-1; D may be TRBD1 (5 bases). Germline CDR1 is MGHRA and CDR2 is YSYEKL. Trimming stripped 4 bases from V and 6 bases from J, with 16 bases between. The CDR3 is 15 residues long. The CDR3 region is CASSLPGGAENTIYF. CDR3 DNA sequence: TGCGCCAGCAGCCTCCCCGGAGGGGCTGAAAACACCATATATTTT.

This clonotype appeared a single time. This chain uses TRBV29-1 with TRBJ2-1, with D uncertain. V gave up 5 bases and J gave up 5 bases, with 4 bases separating them. CDR1 is SQVTM and CDR2 is ANQGSEA in the germline V gene. CDR3 length: 10 amino acids. The DNA for the CDR3 is TGCAGCGTTACCCACAATGAGCAGTTCTTC. This translates into CSVTHNEQFF.

The chain links TRBV9 to TRBJ2-7; TRBD2 aligns across 8 bases. After removal of 4 bases from V and 0 bases from J, the junction contained 18 bases not matched to a gene. Germline values: CDR1 SGDLS, CDR2 YYNGEE. The CDR3 covers 19 residues. The CDR3 nucleotides read TGTGCCAGCAGCCTCCTGCGGGGGGACCCGAAACTTCACTCCTACGAGCAGTACTTC. Translating it yields CASSLLRGDPKLHSYEQYF. Variable domain in full (rest from reference TRBV9 and TRBJ2-7): DSGVTQTPKHLITATGQRVTLRCSPRSGDLSVYWYQQSLDQGLQFLIQYYNGEERAKGNILERFSAQQFPDLHSELNLSSLELGDSALYFCASSLLRGDPKLHSYEQYFGPGTRLTVT.

This chain's CDR3 is CASSYSGRDEQYF. The CDR3 DNA reads as TGTGCCAGCAGTTACTCGGGGAGGGACGAGCAGTACTTC. The chain links TRBV6-2 or TRBV6-3 to TRBJ2-7; 7 bases are a match to TRBD2. CDR3 length: 13 residues. In germline, CDR1 is MNHEY, CDR2 SVGEGT. The trim removed 0 bases at V and 5 bases at J, leaving 1 base unmatched.

The rearrangement links TRBV3-1 to TRBJ2-7; D might be TRBD2 (6 bases). Germline V gives CDR1 LGHDT, CDR2 YNNKEL (reference sequence). Trimming shortened V by 1 base and J by 4 bases, and 17 bases separated the two germline ends. The CDR3 sequence is 16 residues long. The CDR3 DNA follows: TGTGCCAGCAGCCAAGTCGCGTCAGGGAGGTTTTACGAGCAGTACTTC. It translates to CASSQVASGRFYEQYF.

CDR3 loop: CASSLVNGLKETQYF. The DNA for the CDR3 is TGTGCCAGCAGCTTGGTTAACGGCTTAAAAGAGACCCAGTACTTC. V and J are TRBV5-6 and TRBJ2-5; D unresolved. Germline V lookup: CDR1 SGHDT, CDR2 YYEEEE. V shed 0 bases and J shed 3 bases, with 12 bases lying between them. The CDR3 spans 15 residues. The full variable domain, rest sourced from reference TRBV5-6 and TRBJ2-5, is DAGVTQSPTHLIKTRGQQVTLRCSPKSGHDTVSWYQQALGQGPQFIFQYYEEEERQRGNFPDRFSGHQFPNYSSELNVNALLLGDSALYLCASSLVNGLKETQYFGPGTRLLVL.

This chain joins TRBV4-3 and TRBJ2-1, with 8 bases that match TRBD2. CDR1 and CDR2 (germline): LGHNA, YSLEER. Trimming removed 4 bases from V and 5 bases from J; junction bases left unmatched: 7. This CDR3 is 15 amino acids long. The CDR3 coding sequence is TGCGCCAGCAGCCGCATCCAGCGGGGGAACAATGAGCAGTTCTTC. It is translated as CASSRIQRGNNEQFF.